These T cell receptor beta chains were read from a single sample in a study of T cell responses to AZD1222 COVID-19 vaccine. Some clones are missing from TCRdb's copy, which holds only in-frame ones; the method was immunoSEQ multiplex PCR. This table has some 150,000 clones, around 90% appearing once. The specimen was peripheral blood, collected 28 days after the second AZD1222 dose. The receptor set was obtained from an adult who received the AZD1222 COVID-19 vaccine. The CDR3 runs from the conserved cysteine through the conserved F or W. Fields, in order: clone size, D gene, V gene, J gene, CDR3 protein, CDR3 DNA. D genes are given only for firm matches. Clone size, where shown, is once, few, many, or a class for clones that have expanded.

few	.	TRBV11-3	TRBJ1-1	CASSLVLHITRNMNTEAFF	TGTGCCAGCAGCTTAGTCTTACACATCACCCGAAACATGAACACTGAAGCTTTCTTT
.	TRBD1	TRBV6-6	TRBJ2-7	CASSYLTGDEQYF	TGTGCCAGCAGTTACTTGACAGGGGACGAGCAGTACTTC
once	TRBD2	TRBV4-2	TRBJ2-1	CASSQDGTSGANEQFF	TGTGCCAGCAGCCAAGATGGGACTAGCGGGGCTAATGAGCAGTTCTTC
.	.	TRBV25-1	TRBJ1-1	CASSHRTIGGTEAFF	TGTGCCAGCAGTCATCGGACAATCGGGGGCACTGAAGCTTTCTTT
.	.	TRBV6-1	TRBJ2-1	CASSEALSLSYNEQFF	TGTGCCAGCAGTGAAGCTTTATCGCTATCATACAATGAGCAGTTCTTC
.	.	TRBV19	TRBJ2-7	CASSPGTYQVGEQYF	TGTGCCAGTAGTCCAGGGACCTACCAGGTTGGCGAGCAGTACTTC
.	TRBD2	TRBV18	TRBJ2-5	CASSPPAGGWETQYF	TGTGCCAGCTCACCCCCTGCGGGAGGATGGGAGACCCAGTACTTC
.	TRBD2	TRBV4-2	TRBJ2-7	CASSQDGYGRRTLEQYF	TGTGCCAGCAGCCAAGATGGGTACGGGAGGCGCACACTAGAGCAGTACTTC
.	.	TRBV28	TRBJ1-6	CASSFDGRGNNSPLHF	TGTGCCAGCAGTTTCGATGGGAGGGGGAATAATTCACCCCTCCACTTT
.	.	TRBV15	TRBJ1-2	CATSRAGREDYGYTF	TGTGCCACCAGCAGAGCGGGCAGGGAGGACTATGGCTACACCTTC
.	TRBD2	TRBV27	TRBJ2-7	CASSSSGTSQYEQYF	TGTGCCAGCAGTTCATCCGGGACTAGCCAGTACGAGCAGTACTTC
.	.	TRBV6-4	TRBJ1-3	CASSESRYGNTIYF	TGTGCCAGCAGTGAAAGCAGGTACGGAAACACCATATATTTT
.	.	TRBV18	TRBJ2-5	CASSPTGQGETQYF	TGTGCCAGCTCACCCACGGGACAAGGAGAGACCCAGTACTTC
once	.	TRBV18	TRBJ2-1	CASSPQRSEQFF	TGTGCCAGCTCACCACAAAGAAGTGAGCAGTTCTTC
.	.	TRBV11-2	TRBJ2-5	CASSFRETQYF	TGTGCCAGCAGCTTTAGGGAGACCCAGTACTTC
.	.	TRBV6-5	TRBJ1-1	CASSYSWPNEAFF	TGTGCCAGCAGTTACTCTTGGCCGAATGAAGCTTTCTTT
.	.	TRBV12-3/TRBV12-4	TRBJ2-7	CASSLPGVSEQYF	TGTGCCAGCAGTTTACCCGGGGTCAGCGAGCAGTACTTC
.	.	TRBV19	TRBJ1-5	CASRPSAPTAHNQPQHF	TGTGCCAGTAGACCCTCAGCTCCGACAGCCCACAATCAGCCCCAGCATTTT
once	.	TRBV7-9	TRBJ1-6	CASSFFNSPLHF	TGTGCCAGCAGCTTCTTTAATTCACCCCTCCACTTT
.	TRBD1	TRBV6-5	TRBJ1-1	CASSLDRADTEAFF	TGTGCCAGCAGCCTGGACAGGGCTGACACTGAAGCTTTCTTT
.	.	TRBV30	TRBJ2-7	CAWNRQGSYEQYF	TGTGCCTGGAACAGGCAGGGGTCCTACGAGCAGTACTTC
.	.	TRBV5-1	TRBJ1-1	CASSSRTGNTEAFF	TGCGCCAGCAGCTCTAGGACCGGGAACACTGAAGCTTTCTTT
once	.	TRBV10-3	TRBJ1-4	CAIQDSPNEKLFF	TGTGCCATCCAGGACAGCCCTAATGAAAAACTGTTTTTT
.	.	TRBV11-2	TRBJ2-1	CASSLASQADEQFF	TGTGCCAGCAGCTTAGCTTCCCAGGCGGATGAGCAGTTCTTC
.	.	TRBV7-9	TRBJ1-2	CASSLGQYGYTF	TGTGCCAGCAGCTTGGGTCAGTATGGCTACACCTTC
once	.	TRBV11-2	TRBJ2-3	CASSPGGWQSTDTQYF	TGTGCCAGCAGCCCAGGAGGGTGGCAGAGCACAGATACGCAGTATTTT
.	.	TRBV7-2	TRBJ1-5	CASSLLIRGNQPQHF	TGTGCCAGCAGCTTACTTATCAGGGGCAATCAGCCCCAGCATTTT
.	.	TRBV30	TRBJ1-3	CAWKMWSGNTIYF	TGTGCCTGGAAGATGTGGTCTGGAAACACCATATATTTT
.	.	TRBV6-5	TRBJ1-2	CASSYSRLRGGYTF	TGTGCCAGCAGTTACTCAAGGCTCAGAGGCGGCTACACCTTC
.	TRBD2	TRBV19	TRBJ2-1	CASTPGLAGVGEQFF	TGTGCCAGTACCCCGGGGCTAGCGGGAGTTGGTGAGCAGTTCTTC
.	TRBD1	TRBV18	TRBJ2-7	CASSTGSYEQYF	TGTGCCAGCTCGACAGGGTCCTACGAGCAGTACTTC
few	TRBD1	TRBV19	TRBJ2-7	CASSPGTGSSYEQYF	TGTGCCAGTAGTCCAGGGACAGGGAGCTCCTACGAGCAGTACTTC
.	.	TRBV5-1	TRBJ2-2	CASSLDRVDTGELFF	TGCGCCAGCAGCTTGGACAGGGTTGACACCGGGGAGCTGTTTTTT
.	.	TRBV2	TRBJ1-3	CASSEALPLTIYF	TGTGCCAGCAGTGAAGCCCTTCCGCTCACCATATATTTT